These 3 T cell receptor beta chains share one sample of origin, sequenced in a study of T cells in Graves' hyperthyroidism and ophthalmopathy. Amplification of TCR beta CDR3 regions used RNA as the template. RT-PCR in the first round (using the HTBI primer set) targeted the TCR CDR3. Via MiXCR, TCRdb re-called the multiplex PCR reads, giving one row per CDR3 protein. The profile shows hundreds of thousands of distinct CDR3 sequences, roughly 20% of them singletons. Sequencing was carried out using blood. These receptors were collected from a man aged 25 to 45 with Graves' ophthalmopathy.

This clonotype came up a few times. The chain employs TRBV12-3 or TRBV12-4 and TRBJ1-6; TRBD1 aligns across 10 bases. CDR3 length: 15 amino acids. V was pared by 5 bases and J by 9 bases, with 7 bases of the junction left unmatched. The CDR3 reads CASSIMTGGSSPLHF. CDR3 bases: TGTGCCAGCAGTATTATGACAGGGGGCAGTTCACCCCTCCACTTT.

The rearrangement links TRBV7-8 to TRBJ2-1, with D unclear. V shed 2 bases and J shed 10 bases, with 6 bases lying between them. The CDR3 has 11 residues. CDR1 and CDR2 from the germline V gene are SGHVS and FQNEAQ. The CDR3 DNA follows: TGTGCCAGCAGCTTAAGTCTGGAGCAGTTCTTC. Amino acid sequence: CASSLSLEQFF.

Only a few counts were recorded for this clonotype. The V and J genes are TRBV5-1 and TRBJ2-5, with D tentatively TRBD2 (5 bases). This CDR3 region has 13 residues. Germline CDR1 is SGHRS and CDR2 is YFSETQ. V dropped 4 bases and J dropped 3 bases, with 10 bases sitting between them. DNA for the CDR3: TGCGCCAGCAGCCTGCCCGGGAAAGAGACCCAGTACTTC. This sequence encodes CASSLPGKETQYF.